Listed here are 30 T cell receptor beta chains from one sample, sequenced in a study of Ad26.COV2.S vaccination and SARS-CoV-2 variants. Repertoires were generated with immunoSEQ multiplex PCR, while TCRdb's copy carries only in-frame clones and drops some. The sample lists a few hundred thousand clones; about 87% were seen once. Treatment of the sample: some 19 received Ad26.COV2.S at low or high dose, single or two shots; about 5 received placebo; per-sample allocation not given. Repertoires come from day 63 after the first vaccine or placebo injection. Sequencing was performed on peripheral blood, taken in a trial of Ad26.COV2.S vaccine versus placebo. The receptors originated from a person between 18 and 60 years old who received the Ad26.COV2.S COVID-19 vaccine or a placebo.

This rearrangement joins TRBV7-3 to TRBJ2-5; D possibly matches TRBD1 or TRBD2 (5 bases each). V lost 5 bases and J lost 13, with 20 bases in between. CDR1 and CDR2 from the germline V gene are SGHTA and FQGTGA. The CDR3 length is 13 residues. In DNA form, the CDR3 reads TGTGCCAGCAGCCTCCGAGGGGACGGCACGCTGTACTTC. This translates into CASSLRGDGTLYF.

V is TRBV11-2 and J is TRBJ2-5, with D uncertain. Germline-derived CDR1 and CDR2 are SGHAT and FQNNGV. V lost 5 bases and J 4 bases, leaving 2 bases between the germline ends. There are 10 residues in the CDR3. The chain's CDR3 is CASSRETQYF. CDR3 DNA: TGTGCCAGCAGCAGAGAGACCCAGTACTTC.

The chain links TRBV6-5 to TRBJ2-3, with D unresolved. There are 16 residues in the CDR3. Germline CDR1 is MNHEY and CDR2 is SVGAGI. Trimming stripped 0 bases from V and 2 bases from J, with 12 bases between. The DNA of the CDR3 is TGTGCCAGCAGTTACTCATGGAGCGTGAACACAGATACGCAGTATTTT. Protein: CASSYSWSVNTDTQYF.

The chain employs TRBV15 and TRBJ1-2; the D gene is possibly TRBD1 (5 bases). Germline V lookup: CDR1 LNHNV, CDR2 YYDKDF (reference sequence). The CDR3 contains 17 residues. Trimming shortened V by 1 base and J by 0 bases, and 15 bases separated the two germline ends. CDR3: CATSRAMDGGANYGYTF. CDR3 sequence (DNA): TGTGCCACCAGCAGAGCTATGGACGGAGGGGCTAACTATGGCTACACCTTC.

This clone has a handful of counts. The V call is TRBV6-2 or TRBV6-3, the J call TRBJ1-2; D gene unclear. The ends were cut back, 2 bases at V and 4 bases at J, with 11 bases in the middle. Per germline, CDR1 MNHEY and CDR2 SVGEGT. The CDR3 runs to 14 residues. CDR3 region: CASSYGSPPYGYTF. The CDR3 bases are TGTGCCAGCAGTTACGGCAGCCCTCCCTATGGCTACACCTTC.

This clone was picked up one time. This sequence joins TRBV5-1 and TRBJ1-4, with TRBD1 matching 8 bases. Germline assignment: CDR1 SGHRS and CDR2 YFSETQ. The CDR3 is made up of 14 amino acids. The V and J ends lost 3 bases and 8 bases, in that order; junction bases with no gene match: 6. CDR3 nucleotide sequence: TGCGCCAGCAGCTCGGACAGGGTAGGGGAAAAACTGTTTTTT. Residues: CASSSDRVGEKLFF.

This chain uses TRBV27 with TRBJ2-2, with D possibly TRBD1 on 6 matching bases. This CDR3 has 16 amino acids. Germline lookup yields CDR1 MNHEY and CDR2 SMNVEV (reference sequence). The V end lost 8 bases, the J end lost 6 bases, and 22 bases lay between the germline ends. The CDR3 sequence: CASGPRDTFKPGELFF. The CDR3 nucleotides read TGTGCCAGCGGACCCCGGGACACTTTTAAGCCCGGGGAGCTGTTTTTT.

The CDR3 loop reads CASSLRSGTGGNTGELFF. The CDR3 DNA follows: TGCGCCAGCAGCCTGCGTTCCGGGACAGGGGGCAACACCGGGGAGCTGTTTTTT. The chain has TRBV5-1 and TRBJ2-2; the match to TRBD1 covers 12 bases. V was pared by 4 bases and J by 2 bases, with 9 bases of the junction left unmatched. This CDR3 contains 18 residues. Germline CDR1 is SGHRS and CDR2 is YFSETQ.

This rearrangement joins TRBV5-1 to TRBJ2-1, with D perhaps assigned TRBD1 or TRBD2 (5 bases each). Germline CDR1 is SGHRS and CDR2 is YFSETQ. V gave up 0 bases and J gave up 13 bases, with 14 bases separating them. The CDR3 length is 13 residues. CDR3 nucleotides: TGCGCCAGCAGCTTGGCCGACAGTCGGGGCCAGTTCTTC. This sequence encodes CASSLADSRGQFF.

The chain joins TRBV6-5 to TRBJ1-1, with D tentatively TRBD1 (5 bases). The CDR3 totals 14 residues. Trimming stripped 6 bases from V and 0 bases from J, with 11 bases between. The germline gives CDR1 MNHEY, CDR2 SVGAGI. Here the CDR3 DNA reads TGTGCCAGCAGGCCGGACACTATGAACACTGAAGCTTTCTTT. It codes for CASRPDTMNTEAFF.

The gene calls are TRBV7-2 and TRBJ1-2; TRBD1 aligns across 9 bases. Germline CDR1 SGHTA, CDR2 FQGNSA. Trimming took 7 bases from V and 4 from J; bases not matched to a gene: 10. The CDR3 contains 15 residues. The CDR3 sequence is CASTPSGTGSYGYTF. CDR3 nucleotide sequence: TGTGCCAGCACCCCATCCGGGACAGGGAGCTATGGCTACACCTTC.

The V and J genes are TRBV5-1 and TRBJ2-7; 7 nucleotides agree with TRBD2. Germline CDR1 is SGHRS and CDR2 is YFSETQ. CDR3 size: 13 residues. The V and J ends lost 4 bases and 6 bases, in that order; junction bases with no gene match: 7. For the CDR3, the DNA is TGCGCCAGCAGCATTGGCGGGGGACGCGAGCAGTACTTC. It encodes CASSIGGGREQYF.

A word on this clone: The sample carries other DNA sequences with the same CDR3. This sequence joins TRBV5-1 and TRBJ2-7; 7 bases are a match to TRBD1. The trim removed 3 bases at V and 0 bases at J, leaving 3 bases unmatched. This CDR3 contains 14 residues. CDR1 SGHRS and CDR2 YFSETQ come from the germline V gene. In DNA, the CDR3 is TGCGCCAGCAGCTCGGACAGGAGCTCCTACGAGCAGTACTTC. It codes for CASSSDRSSYEQYF. Based on the CDR3 plus reference TRBV5-1 and TRBJ2-7, the full variable domain is KAGVTQTPRYLIKTRGQQVTLSCSPISGHRSVSWYQQTPGQGLQFLFEYFSETQRNKGNFPGRFSGRQFSNSRSEMNVSTLELGDSALYLCASSSDRSSYEQYFGPGTRLTVT.

This clone showed up just a few times. The chain employs TRBV6-2 or TRBV6-3 and TRBJ1-1; 8 positions agree with TRBD1. Germline loops: CDR1 MNHEY, CDR2 SVGEGT. V gave up 6 bases and J gave up 8 bases; unmatched junction bases: 20. The CDR3 length is 17 residues. The CDR3 bases are TGTGCCAGCAGACCTCAGGGGGCCAGGACCAATGTGCCCGAAGCTTTCTTT. This encodes CASRPQGARTNVPEAFF.

The V and J genes are TRBV2 and TRBJ1-3; D is unresolved. The V and J ends lost 6 bases and 0 bases respectively, with 12 bases between them. The CDR3 consists of 15 residues. CDR1 SNHLY and CDR2 FYNNEI come from the germline V gene. For the CDR3, the DNA is TGTGCCAGCAGCGACTACAGCTACTCTGGAAACACCATATATTTT. Protein product: CASSDYSYSGNTIYF. Using reference TRBV2 and TRBJ1-3 for the parts outside the CDR3, the full variable domain is EPEVTQTPSHQVTQMGQEVILRCVPISNHLYFYWYRQILGQKVEFLVSFYNNEISEKSEIFDDQFSVERPDGSNFTLKIRSTKLEDSAMYFCASSDYSYSGNTIYFGEGSWLTVV.

As to this clone: The same CDR3 can be traced to other DNA sequences in this sample. The genes are TRBV5-1 and TRBJ2-3; D possibly uses TRBD1 or TRBD2 (5 bases each). Per the germline V gene, CDR1 is SGHRS and CDR2 is YFSETQ. The V and J ends lost 0 bases and 0 bases respectively, with 8 bases between them. This CDR3 region has 15 residues. The CDR3 sequence: CASSLGGSSTDTQYF. For the CDR3, the DNA is TGCGCCAGCAGCTTGGGGGGGTCTAGCACAGATACGCAGTATTTT.

This clone was counted between two and nine times. V gene TRBV2 combines with J gene TRBJ1-5, with TRBD1 matching over 8 bases. This CDR3 contains 16 residues. V shed 3 bases and J 2 bases; nucleotides not matched to a gene: 6. Germline CDR1 is SNHLY and CDR2 is FYNNEI. The chain's CDR3 is CASSERTGYGNQPQHF. The DNA for the CDR3 is TGTGCCAGCAGTGAGCGGACAGGGTATGGCAATCAGCCCCAGCATTTT.

This clone was recorded once. The chain employs TRBV5-5 and TRBJ1-1; 9 bases line up with TRBD1. Germline V CDR1 and CDR2: SGHKS, YYEKEE (reference sequence). Losses at the gene ends were 1 base for V and 5 bases for J; bases not matched to a gene: 6. The CDR3 consists of 15 residues. CDR3 bases: TGTGCCAGCAGCTTGTATTGGACAGGGGCAACTGAAGCTTTCTTT. Amino acid sequence: CASSLYWTGATEAFF. The full variable domain, in which reference TRBV5-5 and TRBJ1-1 provide the parts outside the CDR3, is DAGVTQSPTHLIKTRGQQVTLRCSPISGHKSVSWYQQVLGQGPQFIFQYYEKEERGRGNFPDRFSARQFPNYSSELNVNALLLGDSALYLCASSLYWTGATEAFFGQGTRLTVV.

CDR3 coding DNA: TGTGCCAGCAGTGAATATCCGACACCCCGCGGCTATGGCTACACCTTC. Translating it yields CASSEYPTPRGYGYTF. This chain joins TRBV6-1 and TRBJ1-2, with D unclear. Germline V gene lookup returns CDR1 MNHNS and CDR2 SASEGT. The CDR3 loop spans 16 amino acids. V was trimmed by 2 bases and J by 4 bases, leaving 17 bases between them.

This clone has only one observation. This chain connects TRBV11-3 to TRBJ2-1; no firm D call. The V gene lost 3 bases and the J gene lost 7 bases, with 10 bases spanning the gap. Germline V gene data show CDR1 as SGHNT and CDR2 as YENEEA. CDR3 length: 13 amino acids. CDR3 bases: TGTGCCAGCAGCTTTTTGCCGTATAATGAGCAGTTCTTC. It is translated as CASSFLPYNEQFF. Complete variable domain (other parts from reference TRBV11-3 and TRBJ2-1): EAGVVQSPRYKIIEKKQPVAFWCNPISGHNTLYWYLQNLGQGPELLIRYENEEAVDDSQLPKDRFSAERLKGVDSTLKIQPAELGDSAVYLCASSFLPYNEQFFGPGTRLTVL.

This clone is a singleton in its sample. The rearrangement links TRBV7-2 to TRBJ1-1, with a weak D call TRBD1 (5 bases). From germline, CDR1 is SGHTA and CDR2 FQGNSA. The CDR3 covers 15 residues. Trimming pared 5 bases from V and 7 bases from J, leaving 20 bases between. This CDR3 is CASSRSPQGYSEAFF. The CDR3 nucleotides are TGTGCCAGCAGCCGGAGCCCCCAGGGTTACAGTGAAGCTTTCTTT.

The genes are TRBV29-1 and TRBJ2-7; D perhaps matches TRBD1 (5 bases). Trimming removed 5 bases at V and 4 bases at J, with 15 bases between. This CDR3 region has 13 residues. CDR1 is SQVTM, CDR2 ANQGSEA, per germline. As DNA, the CDR3 is TGCAGCGTTTCCAAGGGGCCCGCTTACGAGCAGTACTTC. This sequence encodes CSVSKGPAYEQYF.

The chain is built from TRBV5-1 and TRBJ2-3; D possibly matches TRBD1 or TRBD2 (5 bases each). Germline CDR1 reads SGHRS; CDR2 reads YFSETQ. The CDR3 is made up of 17 amino acids. Deletions cut 0 bases from V and 1 base from J, with 15 bases between. The CDR3 sequence is CASSLANRGRGTDTQYF. CDR3 nucleotides: TGCGCCAGCAGCTTGGCCAACCGGGGCAGGGGCACAGATACGCAGTATTTT.

V is TRBV21-1 and J is TRBJ2-7; the table's D call of TRBD1 was not tested on the DNA. TRBV21-1 is reported as a pseudogene. The CDR3 is 16 residues long. In DNA form, the CDR3 reads TGTGCCAGCAGCAAAGTAGGAGGACAGGCTACCTACGAGCAGTACTTC. This encodes CASSKVGGQATYEQYF.

The chain employs TRBV6-4 and TRBJ2-7, with TRBD1 matching over 9 bases. The trim removed 6 bases at V and 6 bases at J, leaving 18 bases unmatched. Germline CDR1 reads MRHNA; CDR2 reads SNTAGT. The CDR3 is 17 amino acids. The CDR3 DNA reads as TGTGCCAGCAGCCCCGGGACAGGGTCCCTTTTGTGCTGCGAGCAGTACTTC. Translation: CASSPGTGSLLCCEQYF.

The chain joins TRBV11-3 to TRBJ1-1; D possibly corresponds to TRBD1 (6 bases). Trimming cost V 1 base and J 8 bases, with 11 bases left between them. The CDR3 is 13 amino acids. Germline CDR1 and CDR2: SGHNT and YENEEA. CDR3 loop: CASSLGGAPEAFF. CDR3 nucleotide sequence: TGTGCCAGCAGCTTAGGGGGGGCCCCCGAAGCTTTCTTT.

This chain uses TRBV27 with TRBJ2-1; maybe TRBD2 (6 bases). The CDR3 spans 15 residues. Trimming removed 0 bases from V and 0 bases from J, with 6 bases in between. CDR1 and CDR2 from the germline V gene are MNHEY and SMNVEV (reference sequence). Written as DNA, the CDR3 is TGTGCCAGCAGTTTATCGCGGGGCTCCTACAATGAGCAGTTCTTC. This sequence encodes CASSLSRGSYNEQFF.

This clone was recorded at least ten times. The CDR3 here is CASSLDGVVYEQYF. For the CDR3, the DNA is TGTGCCAGCAGCCTCGACGGGGTGGTCTACGAGCAGTACTTC. V and J are TRBV16 and TRBJ2-7; D perhaps matches TRBD2 (5 bases). V was pared by 4 bases and J by 3 bases, with 13 bases between. CDR1 is KGHSY and CDR2 is FQNENV in the germline V gene. The CDR3 extends over 14 amino acids.

The sample holds one count of this clone. The chain has TRBV24-1 and TRBJ2-7; 8 bases line up with TRBD2. The junction had 4 bases not matched to a gene; V was cut back by 5 bases and J by 8 bases. Germline V CDR1 and CDR2: KGHDR, SFDVKD. There are 12 residues in the CDR3. The CDR3 sequence: CATSATSEQQYF. CDR3 DNA sequence: TGTGCCACCAGTGCGACTAGCGAGCAGCAGTACTTC.

This chain joins TRBV5-1 and TRBJ1-1; 10 positions agree with TRBD1. CDR1 and CDR2 from the germline V gene are SGHRS and YFSETQ. CDR3 length equals 17 residues. After removal of 4 bases from V and 3 bases from J, the junction contained 12 bases not matched to a gene. CDR3 sequence reads: CASSPVPGQGLDTEAFF. The CDR3 DNA sequence: TGCGCCAGCAGCCCGGTCCCGGGACAGGGGTTGGACACTGAAGCTTTCTTT. The whole variable domain, filled in from reference TRBV5-1 and TRBJ1-1, reads KAGVTQTPRYLIKTRGQQVTLSCSPISGHRSVSWYQQTPGQGLQFLFEYFSETQRNKGNFPGRFSGRQFSNSRSEMNVSTLELGDSALYLCASSPVPGQGLDTEAFFGQGTRLTVV.